The present T cell receptor (beta chain) was sequenced within a study of T cell responses to AZD1222 COVID-19 vaccine listed by TCRdb under 2021. Regarding the research as a whole: AZD1222 recipients given second doses at about 4 weeks or at about 12 weeks were pooled, since spike-specific TCR depth and breadth were not found to differ between the two schedules. Trial participants were enrolled by age into 18-55, 56-69 and 70-plus year subgroups, with approximately 160, 26 and 62 TCR-sequenced participants respectively. A total of under 250 trial participants underwent TCR sequencing, of whom roughly 210 had received two doses of AZD1222 and around 25 had received two doses of the MenACWY control vaccine.

The label giving this sample's time point can be read as: baseline before first vaccination. Samples from vaccinated people were obtained from the UK trials COV001 and COV002, which included a single-blind randomized controlled phase 2/3 trial of AZD1222 (ChAdOx1 nCoV-19) in healthy adults. For TCRbeta chain sequencing, PBMC samples from trial participants were taken at day 0 and at day 28 after the second dose. The CDR3 goes from the cysteine to the phenylalanine over 15 residues. The only DNA kept is the CDR3, 45 bases in frame from the first base. Unmatched junction bases come to 8, with V trimmed by 1 base and J by 10 bases. CDR1 and CDR2, per the germline V gene, are KGHSH and LQKENI. The CDR3 regions of human TCRbeta chains were subjected to immunosequencing. The authors processed their data as follows. TCRs in the repertoires were matched against a reference library of SARS-CoV-2-specific TCRs that had been generated with the MIRA antigen-specificity platform. Breadth meant the fraction of unique TCRs that were SARS-CoV-2-associated, whereas depth meant the fraction of total T cells that were SARS-CoV-2-associated. Using the MIRA data, every spike-specific TCR was mapped to the spike region that the TCR reacted to and assigned to either a CD4 or a CD8 class. Log10-transformed breadth and depth values were compared by one-way ANOVA with Sidak's multiple comparisons tests. The clones in this table, taken by TCRdb from immuneACCESS, are in-frame only. Not every clone is retained; where verified, under half of the shortfall comes from an unresolved V gene, and the cause of the rest is unknown. V, J and clone size derive from that table, while D and trimming were established from the DNA sequence. This sample holds 130,000 to 150,000 clones; over 75% were observed only once. About 3% of the sample rests with the top ten.

This clone appeared a single time. Its antigen is still unknown. The sample holds no much larger clone one base away, and base qualities are not on file. Here is what the overall study found, with its caveats: Because no samples from the day 14 peak response were available, repertoires could be characterized only after the peak T cell response. Conclusions about previously exposed vaccinees are limited because only six or seven AZD1222 recipients were SARS-CoV-2 seropositive at baseline. Spike-specific TCR breadth and depth rose significantly after two AZD1222 doses compared with day 0 and with MenACWY recipients. CD4 TCRs associated with the vaccine covered the entire spike protein, and the dominant responses were in regions 160-218 and 743-854. In the small 56-69-year group, the increase in depth fell short of significance, most likely because of low power. Epitopes outside the regions mutated in the B.1.351 and B.1.1.7 variants were reportedly recognized by nearly half of the unique spike-specific TCRs. Participants were mostly white British, with more females than males. The authors suggested clonal diversity may have been underestimated.

The V and J genes are TRBV18 and TRBJ2-4, and TRBD1 aligns with 9 junction nucleotides. The TCR sequence derives from an adult in good health. Sequencing was performed on peripheral blood, taken on day 0 of AZD1222 vaccination. The nucleotide sequence reads as follows: TGTGCCAGCTCACCACAACTCACAGGGGGCGTAATTCAGTACTTC. Translated, it gives CASSPQLTGGVIQYF. Outside the CDR3, residues come from the reference TRBV18 and TRBJ2-4 proteins, so the full variable domain is: NAGVMQNPRHLVRRRGQEARLRCSPMKGHSHVYWYRQLPEEGLKFMVYLQKENIIDESGMPKERFSAEFPKEGPSILRIQQVVRGDSAAYFCASSPQLTGGVIQYFGAGTRLSVL.